These T cell receptor beta chains were read from a single sample in a study of OX40 agonist ivuxolimab in advanced cancers. Profiling relied on immunoSEQ multiplex PCR, and the TCRdb table lists in-frame clones only, not all of them. The data contain about 73,000 clones, around 90% of them singletons. The input for sequencing was CD4+ or CD8+ T cells sorted from blood, taken in a trial of the OX40 agonist ivuxolimab. The source is an adult with an advanced solid tumor such as melanoma, head and neck, liver or kidney cancer. The CDR3 runs from the conserved cysteine through the conserved F or W. Fields, in order: V gene, D gene, clone size, CDR3 length, J gene, CDR3 DNA, CDR3 protein. D genes are given only for firm matches. Clone size, where shown, is once, few, many, or a class for clones that have expanded.

>TRBV10-3|TRBD1|NA|16|TRBJ2-1
TGTGCCATCAGTGAGTCTGACAGGGGGCGCGACAATGAGCAGTTCTTC
CAISESDRGRDNEQFF
>TRBV7-9|NA|NA|12|TRBJ2-3
TGTGCCAGCAGCCAGATCACAGATACGCAGTATTTT
CASSQITDTQYF
>TRBV18|TRBD2|NA|16|TRBJ2-2
TGTGCCAGCTCACCACGACTAGCGGGACCCACCGGGGAGCTGTTTTTT
CASSPRLAGPTGELFF
>TRBV18|NA|once|18|TRBJ2-7
TGTGCCAGCTCACCATGGGGGGGCAGCACCGATGTAGTAGGCGAGCAGTACTTC
CASSPWGGSTDVVGEQYF
>TRBV19|NA|NA|15|TRBJ1-1
TGTGCCAGTAGTACGGTGCCAGGGGCAGTTACTGAAGCTTTCTTT
CASSTVPGAVTEAFF
>TRBV9|NA|once|19|TRBJ2-4
TGTGCCAGCAGCGTAGGAGCTAGCGAGACTCCTCTAGCCAAAAACATTCAGTACTTC
CASSVGASETPLAKNIQYF
>TRBV28|NA|NA|16|TRBJ1-5
TGTGCCAGCAGTCCAACACGGGGTCAGGGCAATCAGCCCCAGCATTTT
CASSPTRGQGNQPQHF
>TRBV28|NA|NA|12|TRBJ2-1
TGTGCCAGCAGTTTAGGTTGGGATGAGCAGTTCTTC
CASSLGWDEQFF
>TRBV5-6|NA|NA|11|TRBJ1-4
TGTGCCAGCAGCCGGTATGAAAAACTGTTTTTT
CASSRYEKLFF
>TRBV2|NA|NA|12|TRBJ2-7
TGTGCCAGCAGTGAGGCGCCGTACGAGCAGTACTTC
CASSEAPYEQYF
>TRBV5-1|NA|NA|14|TRBJ2-4
TGCGCCAGCAGCTTGACCCCAGCCAAAAACATTCAGTACTTC
CASSLTPAKNIQYF
>TRBV6-1|NA|NA|11|TRBJ2-1
TGTGCCAGCGTTGACCCCGGGGTGCAGTTCTTC
CASVDPGVQFF
>TRBV19|NA|NA|16|TRBJ1-3
TGTGCCAGTAGTATCCCCGGGGGCAACTCTGGAAACACCATATATTTT
CASSIPGGNSGNTIYF
>TRBV7-3|TRBD2|NA|17|TRBJ2-1
TGTGCCAGCAGCTTAGGCGCTGCTAGCGGGGGGTACAATGAGCAGTTCTTC
CASSLGAASGGYNEQFF
>TRBV11-3|NA|NA|15|TRBJ2-2
TGTGCCAGCAGCGCCTCAGCGGGTAACACCGGGGAGCTGTTTTTT
CASSASAGNTGELFF
>TRBV18|TRBD2|NA|15|TRBJ2-1
TGTGCCAGCTCACCCCCTAGCGGATTCTACAATGAGCAGTTCTTC
CASSPPSGFYNEQFF
>TRBV6-4|NA|NA|17|TRBJ2-6
TGTGCCAGCAGTGATTACAGTAAGCTAGCTGGGGCCAACGTCCTGACTTTC
CASSDYSKLAGANVLTF
>TRBV11-3|TRBD1|few|16|TRBJ2-2
TGTGCCAGCAGCCCCCCCACAGGGGGCCTAACCGGGGAGCTGTTTTTT
CASSPPTGGLTGELFF
>TRBV21-1|NA|few|16|TRBJ2-1
TGTGCCAGCAGCAAACTCGGGGGAGTGTCCTACAATGAGCAGTTCTTC
CASSKLGGVSYNEQFF
>TRBV6-5|NA|NA|13|TRBJ1-1
TGTGCCAGCAGTTTCCGACCAAACACTGAAGCTTTCTTT
CASSFRPNTEAFF
>TRBV18|NA|NA|17|TRBJ2-1
TGTGCCAGCTCGTCTGTCTTTTCCCCCCCTTCCTACAATGAGCAGTTCTTC
CASSSVFSPPSYNEQFF
>TRBV21-1|NA|NA|14|TRBJ2-3
TGTGCCAGCAGCACCCGACCTAAGGCCCTTGTACTGTATTTT
CASSTRPKALVLYF
>TRBV18|NA|NA|15|TRBJ2-2
TGTGCCAGCTCACCACCGAATCGGAGGACCGGGGAGCTGTTTTTT
CASSPPNRRTGELFF
>TRBV28|NA|NA|15|TRBJ2-3
TGTGCCAGCAGTTACCCTAGCGCAGGGACAGATACGCAGTATTTT
CASSYPSAGTDTQYF
>TRBV7-6|TRBD2|NA|16|TRBJ2-1
TGTGCCAGCAGCTTGGGTGGACTAGCGGTTGACAATGAGCAGTTCTTC
CASSLGGLAVDNEQFF
>TRBV5-1|NA|once|15|TRBJ1-1
TGCGCCAGCAGCCTTTCCGGCAGCGGGCCCTGGGAAGCTTTCTTT
CASSLSGSGPWEAFF
>TRBV18|TRBD2|NA|14|TRBJ2-7
TGTGCCAGCTCAGGGACTAGCGGGAGTTACGAGCAGTACTTC
CASSGTSGSYEQYF
>TRBV5-1|TRBD2|NA|16|TRBJ2-1
TGCGCCAGCAGCTTTTTTGGGACCGGGACTAGCAGTGAGCAGTTCTTC
CASSFFGTGTSSEQFF
>TRBV7-6|NA|NA|18|TRBJ1-1
TGTGCCAGCAGCTTAGAAGGTGGTTGGATTACTATGAACACTGAAGCTTTCTTT
CASSLEGGWITMNTEAFF